This TCR beta chain is from a study of T cell changes during pregnancy in multiple sclerosis. This table comes from immunoSEQ multiplex PCR, and its TCRdb copy is limited to in-frame clones, with some not included. The sample holds about 38,000 clones, approximately 91% seen once. Trimming stripped 5 bases from V and 6 bases from J, with 14 bases between. The CDR3 spans 13 residues. CDR1 SQVTM and CDR2 ANQGSEA come from the germline V gene. The sample in question was CD8+ T cells from peripheral blood mononuclear cells, obtained after pregnancy. The receptor comes from a female donor with multiple sclerosis, enrolled in a pregnancy study. J is TRBJ2-1 and V is TRBV29-1; D is perhaps TRBD2 (6 bases). Here the CDR3 reads CSVMEGLVNEQFF. The DNA for the CDR3 is TGCAGCGTTATGGAGGGGCTTGTCAATGAGCAGTTCTTC.